This TCR beta chain stems from a study of T cells in Graves' hyperthyroidism and ophthalmopathy. Study as a whole: Peripheral blood sampling occurred at initial diagnosis, before any treatment.

V trimming: 3 bases; J trimming: 2 bases; junction bases outside the gene matches: 3. This CDR3 spans 15 amino acids. Germline CDR1 SGHAT, CDR2 FQDESV (reference sequence). This clonotype was seen ten or more times. The TCR beta CDR3 regions underwent amplification using RNA transcripts as the source. The primer set for the first-round RT-PCR of the TCR CDR3 was HTBI. TCRdb called the multiplex PCR reads again in MiXCR, with one record for every CDR3 protein. The sample gives approximately 480,000 distinct CDR3 sequences, roughly 20% of which show up once; more than 25% is in the top ten. The sequence derives from a young man with Graves' hyperthyroidism. Sequencing was done on a sample of blood. The V call is TRBV11-1, the J call TRBJ2-5; 10 bases are a match to TRBD1. CDR3 loop: CASSFDRGLQETQYF. DNA for the CDR3: TGTGCCAGCAGCTTCGACAGGGGGCTTCAAGAGACCCAGTACTTC. Full variable domain (remainder filled in from reference TRBV11-1 and TRBJ2-5): EAEVAQSPRYKITEKSQAVAFWCDPISGHATLYWYRQILGQGPELLVQFQDESVVDDSQLPKDRFSAERLKGVDSTLKIQPAELGDSAMYLCASSFDRGLQETQYFGPGTRLLVL.